These T cell receptor beta chains were read from a single sample in a study of beta chain features in type 1 diabetes. The method was immunoSEQ multiplex PCR; TCRdb's version includes in-frame clones alone and lacks a portion of them. Of some 330,000 clones in the sample, roughly 9.6% were seen once. The specimen was naive CD4+ T cells from blood. The receptors come from a woman aged 30 to 39 in good health. The CDR3 runs from the conserved cysteine through the conserved F or W. A D gene is named only where the DNA matches it firmly. Clone size is not always given. Where it is, it says once, few, many or a class for expanded clones.

CDR3 | DNA | D | J | V | size
CSAPSTSGTVNEQFF | TGCAGCGCCCCCTCGACTAGCGGGACAGTCAATGAGCAGTTCTTC | TRBD2 | TRBJ2-1 | TRBV29-1 | .
CSVKDSLNTEAFF | TGCAGCGTTAAGGACAGTCTGAACACTGAAGCTTTCTTT | . | TRBJ1-1 | TRBV29-1 | .
CASSWGENHSNQPQHF | TGCGCCAGCAGCTGGGGAGAAAACCACAGCAATCAGCCCCAGCATTTT | . | TRBJ1-5 | TRBV5-1 | .
CASSPQTGRHTGELFF | TGTGCCAGCAGCCCCCAGACAGGGAGGCACACCGGGGAGCTGTTTTTT | . | TRBJ2-2 | TRBV9 | few
CASTQGTEAFF | TGTGCCTCAACCCAGGGAACTGAAGCTTTCTTT | . | TRBJ1-1 | TRBV19 | few
CASSLGGASGRAGEQFF | TGTGCCAGCAGCTTAGGGGGGGCTAGCGGGAGGGCAGGTGAGCAGTTCTTC | TRBD2 | TRBJ2-1 | TRBV7-2 | few
CASSQDRLAGVGELFF | TGTGCCAGCAGCCAAGATAGACTAGCGGGAGTCGGGGAGCTGTTTTTT | TRBD2 | TRBJ2-2 | TRBV4-2 | few
CASSSPNSNTGELFF | TGTGCCAGCAGCTCTCCTAATTCGAACACCGGGGAGCTGTTTTTT | . | TRBJ2-2 | TRBV7-3 | .
CASSADYYNEQFF | TGTGCCAGCTCAGCGGACTACTACAATGAGCAGTTCTTC | . | TRBJ2-1 | TRBV18 | .
CASSGQGRGDTQYF | TGTGCCAGCAGCGGACAGGGAAGGGGAGATACGCAGTATTTT | TRBD1 | TRBJ2-3 | TRBV28 | .
CASTSRGEETQYF | TGTGCCAGCACGAGCAGGGGAGAAGAGACCCAGTACTTC | . | TRBJ2-5 | TRBV14 | few
CASSPPGDGAGKLFF | TGTGCCAGCTCACCCCCGGGGGACGGAGCTGGAAAACTGTTTTTT | . | TRBJ1-4 | TRBV18 | .
CASAKAGAEQYF | TGTGCCAGCGCCAAGGCAGGGGCCGAGCAGTACTTC | . | TRBJ2-7 | TRBV9 | .
CASSPLLAGDNEQFF | TGTGCCAGCTCACCATTACTAGCGGGGGACAATGAGCAGTTCTTC | TRBD2 | TRBJ2-1 | TRBV18 | .
CASSYSATSRKFF | TGTGCCAGCAGTTACTCCGCCACTAGCAGGAAGTTCTTC | . | TRBJ2-1 | TRBV6-5 | few
CASSKEGKETEAFF | TGTGCCAGTAGTAAGGAGGGAAAGGAGACTGAAGCTTTCTTT | . | TRBJ1-1 | TRBV19 | .
CASSLVFLTSGANVLTF | TGTGCCAGCAGCTTAGTTTTCTTAACTTCTGGGGCCAACGTCCTGACTTTC | . | TRBJ2-6 | TRBV7-2 | .
CASSGTGPTTNEQFF | TGCGCCAGCTCCGGGACAGGACCGACGACTAATGAGCAGTTCTTC | TRBD1 | TRBJ2-1 | TRBV5-1 | .
CASSLSDREAKNIQYF | TGTGCCAGCAGCTTATCAGACAGAGAAGCCAAAAACATTCAGTACTTC | . | TRBJ2-4 | TRBV7-9 | .
CASSLSGQGNNEQFF | TGCGCCAGCAGCTTGTCGGGACAGGGCAACAATGAGCAGTTCTTC | TRBD1 | TRBJ2-1 | TRBV5-1 | .